The 5 T cell receptor beta chains listed next were all sequenced from one sample in a study of T cell responses to AZD1222 COVID-19 vaccine (dated by TCRdb to the early 2020s). The meaning of the sample's time point label: about 28 days (+/-7) after the second vaccine dose. The receptor library was made with the immunoSEQ multiplex PCR assay. Here the immuneACCESS table is served through TCRdb, limited to in-frame sequences with V and J called. Missing clones are a known gap in these copies; in checked studies unresolved V genes cover under half, and the rest lacks a known reason. In all, the sample holds 90,000 to 130,000 clones, and about 90% of those were seen once. Jointly, the top ten make up roughly 15% of the sample. Source: peripheral blood, taken 28 days after the second AZD1222 dose. Source of these receptors: an adult who received the AZD1222 COVID-19 vaccine.

V gene TRBV11-2 combines with J gene TRBJ2-7; possible D gene TRBD1, 6 bases. V dropped 4 bases and J dropped 4 bases, with 17 bases sitting between them. Germline lookup yields CDR1 SGHAT and CDR2 FQNNGV. This CDR3 has 15 amino acids. The CDR3 sequence: CASSWTEGVEYEQYF. The DNA for the CDR3 is TGTGCCAGCAGCTGGACAGAGGGAGTAGAGTACGAGCAGTACTTC. Full variable domain (missing parts from reference TRBV11-2 and TRBJ2-7): EAGVAQSPRYKIIEKRQSVAFWCNPISGHATLYWYQQILGQGPKLLIQFQNNGVVDDSQLPKDRFSAERLKGVDSTLKIQPAKLEDSAVYLCASSWTEGVEYEQYFGPGTRLTVT.

The V and J genes are TRBV6-5 and TRBJ2-1, with 16 bases that match TRBD2. With 2 bases clipped from V and 8 bases from J, the junction kept 3 bases outside the gene matches. Germline CDR1 and CDR2: MNHEY and SVGAGI. The length of the CDR3 is 16 residues. CDR3 loop: CASSYGTSGGEDEQFF. DNA for the CDR3: TGTGCCAGCAGTTACGGGACTAGCGGGGGGGAAGATGAGCAGTTCTTC.

The J gene is TRBJ2-7, the V gene TRBV15; D assignment may be TRBD1 or TRBD2 (7 bases each). The V end lost 1 base, the J end lost 6 bases, and 13 bases lay between the germline ends. This CDR3 has 14 amino acids. The V gene's germline CDR1 is LNHNV and CDR2 YYDKDF (reference sequence). This chain's CDR3 is CATSRGQGGGEQYF. The CDR3 region has the DNA TGTGCCACCAGCAGAGGACAGGGAGGGGGCGAGCAGTACTTC.

This rearrangement joins TRBV30 to TRBJ1-5; D is unclear. Germline V gene lookup returns CDR1 GTSNPN and CDR2 SVGIG (reference sequence). CDR3 length: 12 residues. Trimming left V 0 bases short and J 7 bases short, with 7 bases between. The CDR3: CAWSVPPQPQHF. The CDR3 DNA is TGTGCCTGGAGTGTACCCCCCCAGCCCCAGCATTTT.

The genes are TRBV19 and TRBJ1-2; D perhaps matches TRBD1 (5 bases). Germline V gives CDR1 LNHDA, CDR2 SQIVND (reference sequence). This CDR3 spans 11 amino acids. V was trimmed by 4 bases and J by 10 bases, leaving 10 bases between them. DNA of the CDR3: TGTGCCAGTAGTACCTTGACAGCCTACACCTTC. It specifies CASSTLTAYTF.